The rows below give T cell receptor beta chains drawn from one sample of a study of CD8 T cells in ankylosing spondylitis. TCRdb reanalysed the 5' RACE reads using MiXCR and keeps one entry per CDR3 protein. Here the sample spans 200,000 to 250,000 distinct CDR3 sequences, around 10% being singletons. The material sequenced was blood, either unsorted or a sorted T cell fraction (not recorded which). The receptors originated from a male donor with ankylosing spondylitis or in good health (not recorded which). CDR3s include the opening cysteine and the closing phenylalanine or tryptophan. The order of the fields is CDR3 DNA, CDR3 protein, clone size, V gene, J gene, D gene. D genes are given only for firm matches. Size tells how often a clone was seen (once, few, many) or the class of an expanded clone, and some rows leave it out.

TGTGCCAGCAGTTACCTACTGGGCCCCAATCAGCCCCAGCATTTT	CASSYLLGPNQPQHF	few	TRBV6-6	TRBJ1-5	NA
TGCGCCAGCACCAACGTAGACGGACTAGCGGGAGCGGGTTCCTACAATGAGCAGTTCTTC	CASTNVDGLAGAGSYNEQFF	NA	TRBV5-1	TRBJ2-1	TRBD2
TGCAGTGCAGGGTCCCCGGGACTAAGAGATACGCAGTATTTT	CSAGSPGLRDTQYF	many	TRBV20-1	TRBJ2-3	TRBD2
TGTGCCAGCAGTTTGAGTACGACCGGGACCATTTTC	CASSLSTTGTIF	many	TRBV12-3/TRBV12-4	TRBJ2-7	NA
TGTGCCAGCAGCCCCCGCAGAGATACGCAGTATTTT	CASSPRRDTQYF	NA	TRBV28	TRBJ2-3	NA
TGTGCCAGCAGAGGAGTGGGGAGCGGGAGATCCTACAATGAGCAGTTCTTC	CASRGVGSGRSYNEQFF	NA	TRBV6-1	TRBJ2-1	TRBD2
TGTGCCAGCAGTGACACAGGAGATTCACCCCTCCACTTT	CASSDTGDSPLHF	many	TRBV6-1	TRBJ1-6	NA
TGTGCCAGCAGCAGAGGGACCGGGGGGGCTGAAGCTTTCTTT	CASSRGTGGAEAFF	many	TRBV5-6	TRBJ1-1	NA
TGCGCCAGCAGCCAAGTGCAGGTCAGCTCCTACAATGAGCAGTTCTTC	CASSQVQVSSYNEQFF	few	TRBV4-1	TRBJ2-1	NA
TGTGCCACCAGCAGTTCCCGGGACAGACTAACCTACAATGAGCAGTTCTTC	CATSSSRDRLTYNEQFF	few	TRBV15	TRBJ2-1	TRBD1
TGTGCCAGCACTCAGGGACTTGAGCAGTTCTTC	CASTQGLEQFF	many	TRBV12-3/TRBV12-4	TRBJ2-1	NA
TGCAGTGCTATGGGTCTGGAACAAGAGACCCAGTACTTC	CSAMGLEQETQYF	many	TRBV20-1	TRBJ2-5	NA
TGTGCCAGCAGCTTATCGAAAGGGTTCGAGCAGTACTTC	CASSLSKGFEQYF	many	TRBV7-7	TRBJ2-7	NA
TGCGCCAGCAGCTTGACGTCTAGCGGGAGGTTGTCCTACGAGCAGTACTTC	CASSLTSSGRLSYEQYF	many	TRBV5-1	TRBJ2-7	TRBD2
TGTGCCAGCAGCTTTCAGCGGAACACTGAAGCTTTCTTT	CASSFQRNTEAFF	many	TRBV7-3	TRBJ1-1	NA
TGTGCCAGCAGTTTACAGGGGGCGTGGACTGAAGCTTTCTTT	CASSLQGAWTEAFF	many	TRBV12-3/TRBV12-4	TRBJ1-1	TRBD1
TGTGCCAGCAGTGTGGACAGGGGGGAATATAATTCACCCCTCCACTTT	CASSVDRGEYNSPLHF	NA	TRBV2	TRBJ1-6	TRBD1
TGTGCCAGCAGCTTAGGACCCGGGACTCCTCGCCGTTTT	CASSLGPGTPRRF	NA	TRBV7-9	TRBJ1-5	NA
TGTGCCAGCAGCCAAGCGGATGGGCCCCAGCATTTT	CASSQADGPQHF	many	TRBV3-1	TRBJ1-5	NA
TGCGCCAGCAGCTTGGCCCTCCGGGACAGGGGATTCTTGGATGAAAAACTGTTTTTT	CASSLALRDRGFLDEKLFF	NA	TRBV5-1	TRBJ1-4	TRBD1
TGTGCCAGCAGCCAAGAGACAAGGACCGGGGAGCTGTTTTTT	CASSQETRTGELFF	many	TRBV3-1	TRBJ2-2	NA
TGTGCCAGCAGTTACTCTGTCCCCGGGGAGCTGTTTTTT	CASSYSVPGELFF	many	TRBV6-6	TRBJ2-2	NA
TGCAGCGTTGTAGGGCTTTCGAACACCGGGGAGCTGTTTTTT	CSVVGLSNTGELFF	few	TRBV29-1	TRBJ2-2	NA
TGTGCCAGCAGTAGGGCGTATTCTGACAATGAGCAGTTCTTC	CASSRAYSDNEQFF	NA	TRBV27	TRBJ2-1	NA
TGTGCCAGCAGCTTAGAAAATAGCAATCAGCCCCAGCATTTT	CASSLENSNQPQHF	few	TRBV11-2	TRBJ1-5	NA
TGTGCCAGCAGTTACGGGACAGGGGGGCAAGAGACCCAGTACTTC	CASSYGTGGQETQYF	many	TRBV6-5	TRBJ2-5	TRBD1
TGTGCCACCAGCAGTTCCGGGGGGGCCTCAGATACGCAGTATTTT	CATSSSGGASDTQYF	many	TRBV15	TRBJ2-3	TRBD2
TGCAGCGTTGACGAGTCGGGGGGAGATACGCAGTATTTT	CSVDESGGDTQYF	many	TRBV29-1	TRBJ2-3	TRBD2
TGTGCCAGCAGCCACCCGACTAGCGGGGGTGTTAGGGATCCCGGGGAGCTGTTTTTT	CASSHPTSGGVRDPGELFF	NA	TRBV4-2	TRBJ2-2	TRBD2
TGTGCCAGCAGTTACGGAACCGGGACAGGGGGTTTGGGCTACACCTTC	CASSYGTGTGGLGYTF	many	TRBV6-5	TRBJ1-2	TRBD1
TGCGCCAGCAGCTCCTCCAGCACAGATACGCAGTATTTT	CASSSSSTDTQYF	many	TRBV5-1	TRBJ2-3	NA
TGTGCCAGCAGTCCCGGGACGCCCAAAGAGCAGTTCTTC	CASSPGTPKEQFF	many	TRBV12-3/TRBV12-4	TRBJ2-1	NA
TGCAGCGCTCACCTAGCGGGGGGGCAGGAGACCCAGTACTTC	CSAHLAGGQETQYF	NA	TRBV29-1	TRBJ2-5	TRBD2
TGTGCCAGCCGACTTAGCGGGGTAGAGACCCAGTACTTC	CASRLSGVETQYF	many	TRBV12-3/TRBV12-4	TRBJ2-5	TRBD2
TGTGCCAGCAGCCCAATGGGCAGGGGAATTTCCGGGGAGCTGTTTTTT	CASSPMGRGISGELFF	once	TRBV5-8	TRBJ2-2	NA
TGTGCCAGTAGTCCGGGAAGGGCGTGGGGTGAAGCTTTCTTT	CASSPGRAWGEAFF	NA	TRBV19	TRBJ1-1	NA
TGTGCCAGCAGCTTAGAATCTCCTCGTGTTGGTGAGCAGTTCTTC	CASSLESPRVGEQFF	NA	TRBV7-2	TRBJ2-1	NA
TGTGCCAGCAGCTTAGCAGGGTCAGGTGGCTACACCTTC	CASSLAGSGGYTF	many	TRBV7-2	TRBJ1-2	NA
TGTGCCAGCAGACTGGAAGGGGGTAGCAATCAGCCCCAGCATTTT	CASRLEGGSNQPQHF	many	TRBV28	TRBJ1-5	NA
TGCGCCAGCAGCCAAGATCCCCCCGGGCTGACCTACAATGAGCAGTTCTTC	CASSQDPPGLTYNEQFF	few	TRBV4-1	TRBJ2-1	NA
TGTGCCAGCAGCCACTCCCTCGCTAGCGGGGGCTTACCTCCCTACGAGCAGTACTTC	CASSHSLASGGLPPYEQYF	few	TRBV3-1	TRBJ2-7	TRBD2
TGTGCCAGCAGCCAAGGAATCGAGGGAGGATACGAGCAGTACTTC	CASSQGIEGGYEQYF	few	TRBV4-2	TRBJ2-7	NA
TGTGCCAGCAGTGAGACTAGCGGGGGTGCAGATACGCAGTATTTT	CASSETSGGADTQYF	NA	TRBV6-1	TRBJ2-3	TRBD2
TGTGCCAGCAGTTTTAGTGGGCAAGGTGGGACCCAGTACTTC	CASSFSGQGGTQYF	many	TRBV12-3/TRBV12-4	TRBJ2-5	NA
TGTGCCAGCAGCTTAGCGGCACCAAGGACAGCAAACACCGGGGAGCTGTTTTTT	CASSLAAPRTANTGELFF	few	TRBV11-1	TRBJ2-2	NA
TGCGCCAGCAGCTTGGCCTCGGGGGCTCTTGGAAAACTGTTTTTT	CASSLASGALGKLFF	many	TRBV5-1	TRBJ1-4	NA
TGTGCCAGCAGTGAAGAACTAGCGGGAGGGAATGAGCAGTTCTTC	CASSEELAGGNEQFF	NA	TRBV6-1	TRBJ2-1	TRBD2
TGTGCCAGCAGCCGGACAGGGGTCGCCGGGGAGCTGTTTTTT	CASSRTGVAGELFF	few	TRBV5-4	TRBJ2-2	TRBD1
TGCAGTGCCCCAGGGCGGGATGGGAGGAAGTACTTC	CSAPGRDGRKYF	many	TRBV20-1	TRBJ2-4	NA
TGCAGCGTTGTGTTGTTGGGGCATGAGCAGTTCTTC	CSVVLLGHEQFF	many	TRBV29-1	TRBJ2-1	NA
TGTGCCAGCAGAGACGACGGGACAGGGTACAATGAGCAGTTCTTC	CASRDDGTGYNEQFF	many	TRBV6-1	TRBJ2-1	TRBD1
TGTGCCAGCAGCGTAGCTCGAGATGTCCTTGTGTCGGGGACAGGGTACGGCTACACCTTC	CASSVARDVLVSGTGYGYTF	NA	TRBV9	TRBJ1-2	TRBD1
TGTGCCAGCAGCCCGTTATCAAGGAGGGATGCCAAAAACATTCAGTACTTC	CASSPLSRRDAKNIQYF	NA	TRBV7-9	TRBJ2-4	NA
TGTGCCAGCAGCGTAGGGGGGACGAACTACGAGCAGTACTTC	CASSVGGTNYEQYF	few	TRBV11-2	TRBJ2-7	NA
TGTGCCAGCAGTTTGAGCGAGCAAGCCTACAATGAGCAGTTCTTC	CASSLSEQAYNEQFF	many	TRBV28	TRBJ2-1	NA
TGTGCCAGCAGTAGACTCGGAGCAGGGACAAACAATGAGCAGTTCTTC	CASSRLGAGTNNEQFF	many	TRBV25-1	TRBJ2-1	NA
TGTGCCAGCAGCTTAAGTGGGGGGCCCAGGGGTAGAGAGACCCAGTACTTC	CASSLSGGPRGRETQYF	NA	TRBV7-6	TRBJ2-5	NA
TGTGCCAGCAGTGCGACAGGGCGGACTGAAGCTTTCTTT	CASSATGRTEAFF	many	TRBV12-3/TRBV12-4	TRBJ1-1	TRBD1
TGTGCCAGCAGCTTAGCTGGCCTAGCGGGAGGGCCATGGAATGAGCAGTTCTTC	CASSLAGLAGGPWNEQFF	NA	TRBV7-2	TRBJ2-1	TRBD2